One and the same sample provided the 31 T cell receptor beta chains below, sequenced in a study of T cells in Graves' hyperthyroidism and ophthalmopathy. TCR beta CDR3 region amplification was performed from RNA transcripts. HTBI primers were used for first-round RT-PCR of the TCR CDR3. TCRdb re-called the multiplex PCR reads with MiXCR, one entry per CDR3 protein. Altogether hundreds of thousands of distinct CDR3 sequences are present, roughly 40% being singletons, with the ten largest covering 7.5% to 9.5%. Specimen: blood. The receptors shown here come from a man aged 18 to 30 with Graves' hyperthyroidism.

This clonotype was observed a few times. The rearrangement uses TRBV7-6 and TRBJ2-6; D call uncertain. Trimming stripped 2 bases from V and 4 bases from J, with 6 bases between. Germline V CDR1 and CDR2: SGHVS, FNYEAQ. The CDR3 totals 14 residues. This chain's CDR3 is CASSLYGGANVLTF. CDR3 bases: TGTGCCAGCAGCTTATACGGGGGGGCCAACGTCCTGACTTTC.

The chain carries TRBV7-8 and TRBJ2-7, with D possibly TRBD2 on 6 matching bases. V was clipped by 5 bases and J by 0 bases, with 17 bases between them. The CDR3 loop spans 16 amino acids. Germline lookup yields CDR1 SGHVS and CDR2 FQNEAQ. The CDR3 is CASSQEIGTGSYEQYF. As DNA, the CDR3 is TGTGCCAGCAGCCAAGAGATTGGGACTGGCTCCTACGAGCAGTACTTC. The entire variable domain, with the rest obtained from reference TRBV7-8 and TRBJ2-7, is as follows: GAGVSQSPRYKVAKRGQDVALRCDPISGHVSLFWYQQALGQGPEFLTYFQNEAQLDKSGLPSDRFFAERPEGSVSTLKIQRTQQEDSAVYLCASSQEIGTGSYEQYFGPGTRLTVT.

V gene TRBV5-1 combines with J gene TRBJ2-7; 9 bases are a match to TRBD1. The CDR3 is 14 amino acids. CDR1 and CDR2 (germline): SGHRS, YFSETQ. With 5 bases clipped from V and 5 bases from J, the junction kept 8 bases outside the gene matches. CDR3 in amino acids: CASRPPGQGDEQYF. DNA for the CDR3: TGCGCCAGCAGACCTCCGGGACAGGGCGACGAGCAGTACTTC.

This clonotype was counted many times. V gene TRBV7-9 combines with J gene TRBJ1-2; 8 bases map to TRBD1. The V and J ends lost 1 base and 8 bases, in that order; junction bases with no gene match: 6. CDR1 and CDR2 (germline): SEHNR, FQNEAQ (reference sequence). CDR3 size: 14 residues. For the CDR3, the DNA is TGTGCCAGCAGCTTAGAAGGGGCAGGGGGCGGCTACACCTTC. Amino acid sequence: CASSLEGAGGGYTF.

Ten or more counts support this clonotype. The rearrangement uses TRBV20-1 and TRBJ1-6; D not certain. Trimming removed 0 bases from V and 7 bases from J, with 7 bases in between. Germline V gives CDR1 DFQATT, CDR2 SNEGSKA (reference sequence). The CDR3 is 13 amino acids. The CDR3 protein is CSAREDGNSPLHF. CDR3 bases: TGCAGTGCTAGAGAAGACGGGAATTCACCCCTCCACTTT.

This clonotype was detected a few times. V usage is TRBV5-1 and J usage is TRBJ1-5; TRBD1 matches at 7 bases. J lost 6 bases, V lost 0 bases, and 6 bases had no gene match. The CDR3 length is 15 residues. Germline V gene data show CDR1 as SGHRS and CDR2 as YFSETQ. The CDR3 spells CASSLETGLGQPQHF. CDR3 nucleotide sequence: TGCGCCAGCAGCTTGGAGACAGGGCTTGGTCAGCCCCAGCATTTT.

This clonotype was counted only a few times. Compared with germline, one end of the junction differs, possibly owing to a read error. V usage is TRBV4-1 and J usage is TRBJ1-1; D possibly corresponds to TRBD1 (5 bases). CDR1 is MGHRA, CDR2 YSYEKL, per germline. The CDR3 is 16 residues long. The CDR3 bases are TGCGCCAGCAGCCTCCAGGTGCAGGACATGAACCCTGAAGCTTTCTTT. Its protein is CASSLQVQDMNPEAFF.

CDR3 nucleotides: TGTGCCAGCAGTCAACCTTACGAGCAGTACTTC. Protein sequence: CASSQPYEQYF. The V gene is TRBV7-2, the J gene TRBJ2-7; D is unresolved. CDR1 and CDR2 from the germline V gene are SGHTA and FQGNSA. This CDR3 is 11 amino acids long. V was trimmed by 6 bases and J by 4 bases, leaving 7 bases between them.

There are a few counts of this clonotype. This chain uses TRBV4-2 with TRBJ2-7; D may be TRBD2 (5 bases). Trimming removed 2 bases at V and 6 bases at J, with 8 bases between. The CDR3 consists of 12 residues. Germline CDR1 and CDR2: LGHNA and YNFKEQ. The chain's CDR3 is CASSQTSREQYF. In DNA, the CDR3 is TGTGCCAGCAGCCAAACTAGTCGCGAGCAGTACTTC.

This chain connects TRBV2 to TRBJ2-2; 11 positions match TRBD2. Germline CDR1 SNHLY, CDR2 FYNNEI. Germline trimming cut 8 bases from V and 8 bases from J; bases unmatched to any gene: 16. The CDR3 is made up of 17 amino acids. CDR3 sequence: CASGGLADNTVGGELFF. CDR3 DNA sequence: TGTGCCAGCGGGGGACTAGCGGACAACACCGTCGGGGGGGAGCTGTTTTTT. The full variable domain, rest sourced from reference TRBV2 and TRBJ2-2, is EPEVTQTPSHQVTQMGQEVILRCVPISNHLYFYWYRQILGQKVEFLVSFYNNEISEKSEIFDDQFSVERPDGSNFTLKIRSTKLEDSAMYFCASGGLADNTVGGELFFGEGSRLTVL.

This clonotype was counted a few times. This chain joins TRBV3-1 and TRBJ1-2, with D uncertain. The germline CDR1 and CDR2 sequences are LGHDT and YNNKEL (reference sequence). V shed 1 base and J shed 4 bases, with 7 bases lying between them. The CDR3 is 13 residues long. Here the CDR3 reads CASSQGQFYGYTF. Here the CDR3 DNA reads TGTGCCAGCAGCCAAGGACAATTCTATGGCTACACCTTC.

V is TRBV13 and J is TRBJ2-2, with 10 bases that match TRBD2. Germline lookup yields CDR1 PRHDT and CDR2 FYEKMQ (reference sequence). CDR3 length: 16 amino acids. J lost 1 base, V lost 8 bases, and 7 bases had no gene match. Written as DNA, the CDR3 is TGTGCCAGCGGTACCCGGACTAGCGGGAACACCGGGGAGCTGTTTTTT. It translates to CASGTRTSGNTGELFF.

The chain links TRBV5-1 to TRBJ2-7, with 9 bases identical to TRBD1. The CDR3 is 14 amino acids. The germline V gene encodes CDR1 SGHRS and CDR2 YFSETQ. V dropped 4 bases and J dropped 2; count of bases not matched to a gene: 4. This chain's CDR3 is CASSKGQGTYEQYF. CDR3 sequence (DNA): TGCGCCAGCAGCAAAGGACAGGGGACCTACGAGCAGTACTTC.

The rearrangement uses TRBV7-2 and TRBJ1-2; a possible D gene is TRBD1 (5 bases). In germline, CDR1 is SGHTA, CDR2 FQGNSA. The CDR3 has 15 amino acids. V shed 2 bases and J shed 4 bases, with 14 bases lying between them. CDR3 in DNA: TGTGCCAGCAGCTTACCAGGGAGGTTTTCCTATGGCTACACCTTC. It yields the protein CASSLPGRFSYGYTF.

The chain couples TRBV29-1 to TRBJ1-1; no definite D call. This CDR3 contains 12 residues. Germline loops: CDR1 SQVTM, CDR2 ANQGSEA. Trimming removed 8 bases at V and 0 bases at J, with 10 bases between. The CDR3 DNA is TGCAGCCCCCGAGCGTTGAACACTGAAGCTTTCTTT. Protein sequence: CSPRALNTEAFF.

The V call is TRBV2, the J call TRBJ2-7; the D is unclear. Trimming took 5 bases from V and 2 from J, leaving 13 bases between them. Germline V CDR1 and CDR2: SNHLY, FYNNEI. This CDR3 has 14 residues. The CDR3 coding sequence is TGTGCCAGCAGTTCTGGGTCCAACCCCTACGAGCAGTACTTC. Amino acids: CASSSGSNPYEQYF.

Points on this clonotype: A much larger clone lies a single base off, so this may be a read error. The chain recombines TRBV7-2 with TRBJ1-1; D uncertain. The CDR3 consists of 13 residues. Germline CDR1 reads SGHTA; CDR2 reads FQGNSA. V lost 8 bases, J lost 8 bases, and 18 bases lay in between. The CDR3, as DNA: TGTGCCAGCCGCACCTCCGGGCTGGCGGAAGCTTTCTTT. This gives the protein CASRTSGLAEAFF.

This clonotype was seen at least ten times. This chain joins TRBV20-1 and TRBJ2-7; no clear D gene. CDR1 DFQATT and CDR2 SNEGSKA come from the germline V gene (reference sequence). The CDR3 extends over 12 amino acids. V was trimmed by 3 bases and J by 7 bases, leaving 13 bases between them. In DNA, the CDR3 is TGCAGTGCTAGGGGTTCGGTTAATGAGCAGTACTTC. It translates to CSARGSVNEQYF.

The sample holds a few counts of this clonotype. This rearrangement joins TRBV19 to TRBJ2-5, with D tentatively TRBD2 (6 bases). The V gene lost 9 bases and the J gene lost 4 bases, with 18 bases spanning the gap. CDR3 length equals 14 residues. The V gene's germline CDR1 is LNHDA and CDR2 SQIVND (reference sequence). The CDR3 sequence is CASPSGGLRETQYF. CDR3 nucleotide sequence: TGTGCCAGCCCCTCCGGGGGATTGAGAGAGACCCAGTACTTC.

The chain combines TRBV28 with TRBJ2-5; D not certain. This CDR3 contains 10 residues. Looked up from germline, CDR1 is MDHEN and CDR2 is SYDVKM. V shed 8 bases and J shed 4 bases, with 5 bases lying between them. The CDR3 protein is CASHGETQYF. The CDR3, as DNA: TGTGCCAGCCATGGAGAGACCCAGTACTTC.

This chain links TRBV29-1 with TRBJ1-2; no firm D call. The CDR3 spans 17 residues. V gave up 4 bases and J gave up 2 bases, with 23 bases separating them. The germline V gene encodes CDR1 SQVTM and CDR2 ANQGSEA. DNA for the CDR3: TGCAGCGTTGGCCGCGCGGGTCAGGAGACCCAAAACTATGGCTACACCTTC. This gives the protein CSVGRAGQETQNYGYTF.

This clonotype appeared a few times. The chain couples TRBV12-3 or TRBV12-4 to TRBJ1-1; D uncertain. This CDR3 is 11 amino acids long. Trimming pared 7 bases from V and 7 bases from J, leaving 10 bases between. The CDR3 protein is CASTSRDEAFF. Here the CDR3 DNA reads TGTGCCAGCACCTCCCGGGATGAAGCTTTCTTT.

This clonotype was recorded a few times. The chain combines TRBV5-8 with TRBJ1-5; TRBD1 might be the D (5 bases). The CDR3 is 14 amino acids. Trimming pared 3 bases from V and 3 bases from J, leaving 10 bases between. Germline CDR1 is SGHTS and CDR2 is YDEGEE. CDR3 protein: CASSSRQYNQPQHF. CDR3 sequence (DNA): TGTGCCAGCAGCTCGAGACAGTACAATCAGCCCCAGCATTTT.

On this clonotype itself: A much bigger clone sits one base away, suggesting this may be a read error. The CDR3 nucleotides read TGTGCCAGCAGCTTAGGCATGTTGAAAGAGACCCAGTACTTC. This sequence encodes CASSLGMLKETQYF. The rearrangement links TRBV7-6 to TRBJ2-5, with D uncertain. The CDR3 runs to 14 residues. V shed 1 base and J shed 3 bases, with 9 bases lying between them. Germline values: CDR1 SGHVS, CDR2 FNYEAQ.

V gene TRBV6-5 combines with J gene TRBJ2-5; 9 bases line up with TRBD1. Germline V gives CDR1 MNHEY, CDR2 SVGAGI. The trim removed 5 bases at V and 3 bases at J, leaving 7 bases unmatched. The length of the CDR3 is 15 residues. The CDR3 reads CASSPGTGTKETQYF. CDR3 bases: TGTGCCAGCAGTCCCGGGACAGGGACGAAAGAGACCCAGTACTTC.

This clonotype has more than one count but fewer than ten. CDR3 bases: TGTGCCAGCAGCCAGCCGGAACGAACTGAAGCTTTCTTT. This sequence encodes CASSQPERTEAFF. The chain combines TRBV9 with TRBJ1-1; D remains ambiguous. Germline-derived CDR1 and CDR2 are SGDLS and YYNGEE. The CDR3 runs 13 residues. V was shortened by 4 bases and J by 5 bases, with 12 bases between the two germline ends.

At least ten counts were recorded for this clonotype. V is TRBV12-3 or TRBV12-4 and J is TRBJ1-4; 10 bases map to TRBD1. The junction had 6 bases not matched to a gene; V was cut back by 5 bases and J by 6 bases. The CDR3 has 15 amino acids. The CDR3 is CASSSPGTGDEKLFF. The CDR3 DNA follows: TGTGCCAGCAGTAGCCCCGGGACAGGGGATGAAAAACTGTTTTTT.

The V gene is TRBV6-1, the J gene TRBJ1-1; D is perhaps TRBD1 (6 bases). Germline lookup yields CDR1 MNHNS and CDR2 SASEGT. The CDR3 has 12 amino acids. Trimming took 5 bases from V and 7 from J, leaving 11 bases between them. The CDR3 nucleotides are TGTGCCAGCAGTTCCGGACAGTTTGAAGCTTTCTTT. It translates to CASSSGQFEAFF.

This chain links TRBV7-9 with TRBJ2-7; 8 nucleotides align to TRBD2. The germline V gene encodes CDR1 SEHNR and CDR2 FQNEAQ (reference sequence). Trimming cost V 0 bases and J 4 bases; bases outside gene matches: 11. The CDR3 is made up of 17 amino acids. Here the CDR3 reads CASSLAGSAGVGYEQYF. Here the CDR3 DNA reads TGTGCCAGCAGCTTAGCGGGGTCAGCGGGAGTCGGTTACGAGCAGTACTTC.

The chain uses TRBV2 and TRBJ1-2, with D perhaps TRBD1 (6 bases). The V and J ends lost 5 bases and 6 bases respectively, with 13 bases between them. Germline V gives CDR1 SNHLY, CDR2 FYNNEI. The length of the CDR3 is 13 residues. The CDR3 loop reads CASSFSTGNGYTF. In nucleotides, the CDR3 is TGTGCCAGCAGTTTTAGTACAGGGAATGGCTACACCTTC.

Worth noting for this clonotype: A much bigger clone sits one base away, suggesting this may be a read error. V and J are TRBV5-1 and TRBJ2-6; the match to TRBD1 covers 7 bases. Per the germline V gene, CDR1 is SGHRS and CDR2 is YFSETQ. The CDR3 sequence is 15 residues long. DNA for the CDR3: TGCGCCAGCAGCTTGGAGGGGGCCGGGGCCAACGTCCTGGCTTTC. Translated, it gives CASSLEGAGANVLAF.